These 22 T cell receptor beta chains share one sample of origin, sequenced in a study of blood T cells in healthy people across ages. Primers used in a second PCR of roughly 6 to 12 cycles were a sample-barcoded 5' primer and a J-beta primer mix. TCRdb re-called the 5' RACE reads through MiXCR, storing one row per CDR3 protein. The data show fewer than 2,000,000 distinct CDR3 sequences, about 35% seen once. Sequenced input: blood. All receptors come from a woman aged 25 to 45 in good health.

A few counts support this clonotype. This chain connects TRBV5-1 to TRBJ2-5, with 7 bases matching TRBD1. Unmatched junction bases numbered 9, after V lost 6 bases and J lost 4 bases. The CDR3 is 14 amino acids. Germline CDR1 is SGHRS and CDR2 is YFSETQ. CDR3 loop: CASNPTGTLETQYF. In DNA, the CDR3 is TGCGCCAGCAACCCGACAGGGACGTTAGAGACCCAGTACTTC.

As to this clonotype: A read error may produce the germline difference seen at one junction end. The V call is TRBV12-3 or TRBV12-4, the J call TRBJ1-2, with TRBD1 identical over 7 bases. This CDR3 contains 14 residues. Written as DNA, the CDR3 is TGTGCCAGCAGTTTAGTTCCTCAGGGGGATGGCTGCACCTTC. Translating it yields CASSLVPQGDGCTF.

The V call is TRBV10-3, the J call TRBJ2-2, with a tentative D call TRBD1 (6 bases). The CDR3 has 14 residues. Trimming took 2 bases from V and 6 from J, leaving 10 bases between them. Germline-derived CDR1 and CDR2 are ENHRY and SYGVKD. DNA of the CDR3: TGTGCCATCAGTGAGCGACAGGACTCCGGGGAGCTGTTTTTT. This encodes CAISERQDSGELFF.

The chain links TRBV7-9 to TRBJ2-7; tentative D call: TRBD1 (5 bases). The CDR3 has 14 residues. Trimming cost V 5 bases and J 2 bases, with 13 bases left between them. The germline V gene has CDR1 SEHNR and CDR2 FQNEAQ (reference sequence). CDR3 nucleotide sequence: TGTGCCAGCAGCCCTAAGACAGCGACCTACGAGCAGTACTTC. This encodes CASSPKTATYEQYF.

The V gene is TRBV28, the J gene TRBJ2-1, with a possible D match to TRBD2 (6 bases). Trimming shortened V by 3 bases and J by 4 bases, and 13 bases separated the two germline ends. The CDR3 sequence is 15 residues long. Germline CDR1 is MDHEN and CDR2 is SYDVKM. The CDR3 DNA reads TGTGCCAGCAGTTTCCTTGCGGGGATTTACAATGAGCAGTTCTTC. Translating gives CASSFLAGIYNEQFF.

The CDR3 nucleotides read TGTGCCAGCTCCCCCCCGAGCTTAACCTACGAGCAGTACTTC. It encodes CASSPPSLTYEQYF. The genes are TRBV18 and TRBJ2-7, with no clear D. The germline V gene has CDR1 KGHSH and CDR2 LQKENI. The V gene lost 6 bases and the J gene lost 2 bases, with 14 bases spanning the gap. This CDR3 contains 14 residues.

This clonotype was seen a handful of times. The chain couples TRBV6-6 to TRBJ1-5, with unresolved D. Trimming left V 1 base short and J 0 bases short, with 10 bases between. This CDR3 has 16 residues. The V gene's germline CDR1 is MNHNY and CDR2 SVGAGI (reference sequence). For the CDR3, the DNA is TGTGCCAGCAGTTACTTCGGAGGATATAGCAATCAGCCCCAGCATTTT. Its protein product is CASSYFGGYSNQPQHF.

This clonotype has a handful of counts. This rearrangement joins TRBV9 to TRBJ1-4; maybe TRBD1 (6 bases). Germline lookup yields CDR1 SGDLS and CDR2 YYNGEE. The CDR3 has 15 residues. Between the trimmed V and J ends, which lost 0 bases and 4 bases, there was a span of 10 bases. The CDR3 region has the DNA TGTGCCAGCAGCGTAGAGGGCAGGGGTAATGAAAAACTGTTTTTT. Its translation: CASSVEGRGNEKLFF.

This sequence joins TRBV20-1 and TRBJ2-3; D unresolved. Per the germline V gene, CDR1 is DFQATT and CDR2 is SNEGSKA (reference sequence). The V end was cut by 5 bases, the J end by 0 bases, with 12 bases between. This CDR3 is built from 14 residues. The CDR3 nucleotides read TGCAGTGCTCCCAAGGGCCCTAGCACAGATACGCAGTATTTT. Translation: CSAPKGPSTDTQYF.

This clonotype appeared a few times. The genes are TRBV10-3 and TRBJ2-7; D ambiguous. In germline, CDR1 is ENHRY, CDR2 SYGVKD. The CDR3 length is 16 residues. Trimming shortened V by 3 bases and J by 2 bases, and 17 bases separated the two germline ends. CDR3 nucleotides: TGTGCCATCAGTGACGGGTACCTGAGTACGGCCTACGAGCAGTACTTC. This gives the protein CAISDGYLSTAYEQYF.

The rearrangement links TRBV28 to TRBJ1-1; the D gene is possibly TRBD1 (5 bases). V was cut by 8 bases and J by 2 bases, with 18 bases left in between. The CDR3 covers 15 residues. Germline V CDR1 and CDR2: MDHEN, SYDVKM. The CDR3 DNA sequence: TGTGCCAGCTACCCGGGTCGGGGCAGCAACACTGAAGCTTTCTTT. Translating it yields CASYPGRGSNTEAFF.

The CDR3 bases are TGTGCCAGCAGTCTTACAGGTCCAGGTCAGCCCCAGCATTTT. This codes for CASSLTGPGQPQHF. The J gene is TRBJ1-5, the V gene TRBV12-3 or TRBV12-4; D is perhaps TRBD1 (5 bases). The CDR3 runs 14 residues. The V end was cut by 5 bases, the J end by 6 bases, with 14 bases between.

The rearrangement uses TRBV28 and TRBJ1-5, with D unresolved. Trimming shortened V by 4 bases and J by 3 bases, and 13 bases separated the two germline ends. The CDR3 contains 15 residues. Germline V lookup: CDR1 MDHEN, CDR2 SYDVKM. The CDR3 DNA reads TGTGCCAGCAGTTCGGACTTCGAGAACAATCAGCCCCAGCATTTT. This gives the protein CASSSDFENNQPQHF.

This clonotype was seen a handful of times. The gene calls are TRBV18 and TRBJ2-4, with 8 bases fitting TRBD2. The J call is doubtful: the DNA matches TRBJ2-7 better. Germline V gives CDR1 KGHSH, CDR2 LQKENI. This CDR3 is 15 amino acids long. CDR3 in amino acids: CASSRLGTSPGEQYF. The CDR3 nucleotides read TGTGCCAGCTCACGCCTAGGGACTAGTCCCGGCGAGCAGTACTTC.

This clonotype occurred a few times. The chain uses TRBV2 and TRBJ1-6; 10 nucleotides line up with TRBD1. V was pared by 7 bases and J by 9 bases, with 6 bases of the junction left unmatched. Germline values: CDR1 SNHLY, CDR2 FYNNEI. The CDR3 is 14 residues long. CDR3 DNA: TGTGCCAGCAACGATGGGGACAGGGGTTCACCCCTCCACTTT. Translating gives CASNDGDRGSPLHF.

This clonotype was counted only a few times. The CDR3 sequence is CASSPPMGQGDGYTF. The DNA of the CDR3 is TGCGCCAGCAGCCCACCTATGGGACAGGGAGACGGCTACACCTTC. The chain combines TRBV5-1 with TRBJ1-2; TRBD1 agrees at 9 bases. J was trimmed by 8 bases and V by 4 bases; bases with no gene match: 12. The CDR3 contains 15 residues. Per germline, CDR1 SGHRS and CDR2 YFSETQ.

This clonotype came up a few times. The genes are TRBV5-5 and TRBJ2-7; D possibly corresponds to TRBD2 (6 bases). V lost 0 bases and J lost 5, with 15 bases in between. The V gene's germline CDR1 is SGHKS and CDR2 YYEKEE (reference sequence). This CDR3 is built from 15 residues. CDR3 sequence: CASSLESSGINEQYF. The CDR3 nucleotides are TGTGCCAGCAGCTTGGAGAGTAGCGGCATTAACGAGCAGTACTTC. Based on the CDR3 plus reference TRBV5-5 and TRBJ2-7, the full variable domain is DAGVTQSPTHLIKTRGQQVTLRCSPISGHKSVSWYQQVLGQGPQFIFQYYEKEERGRGNFPDRFSARQFPNYSSELNVNALLLGDSALYLCASSLESSGINEQYFGPGTRLTVT.

The chain recombines TRBV5-1 with TRBJ1-4, with D tentatively TRBD1 (6 bases). CDR1 and CDR2 (germline): SGHRS, YFSETQ. The CDR3 is 15 residues long. The V end lost 2 bases, the J end lost 5 bases, and 13 bases lay between the germline ends. The CDR3: CASSFDVGANEKLFF. CDR3 nucleotide sequence: TGCGCCAGCAGCTTCGATGTGGGGGCAAATGAAAAACTGTTTTTT.

The chain joins TRBV9 to TRBJ2-7, with 9 positions matching TRBD2. V trimming: 0 bases; J trimming: 0 bases; junction bases outside the gene matches: 4. The CDR3 is 16 residues long. The germline CDR1 and CDR2 sequences are SGDLS and YYNGEE. The CDR3 coding sequence is TGTGCCAGCAGCGTAGGTGGCGGGGGGGCCTCCTACGAGCAGTACTTC. It codes for CASSVGGGGASYEQYF. The variable domain in full, completed from reference TRBV9 and TRBJ2-7, reads DSGVTQTPKHLITATGQRVTLRCSPRSGDLSVYWYQQSLDQGLQFLIQYYNGEERAKGNILERFSAQQFPDLHSELNLSSLELGDSALYFCASSVGGGGASYEQYFGPGTRLTVT.

This clonotype was found a few times. The chain joins TRBV10-3 to TRBJ1-1, with a tentative D call TRBD1 (6 bases). The CDR3 totals 14 residues. CDR1 and CDR2 (germline): ENHRY, SYGVKD. Trimming stripped 6 bases from V and 1 base from J, with 12 bases between. In DNA, the CDR3 is TGTGCCATCAGGGAACAGGGAACGAACACTGAAGCTTTCTTT. Translated, it gives CAIREQGTNTEAFF.

The genes are TRBV28 and TRBJ1-6; perhaps TRBD1 as D (5 bases). From germline, CDR1 is MDHEN and CDR2 SYDVKM. The CDR3 consists of 18 residues. V dropped 8 bases and J dropped 7 bases, with 27 bases sitting between them. CDR3 sequence: CASSTGRLTGTPNSPLHF. In nucleotides, the CDR3 is TGTGCCAGCTCCACAGGTAGACTAACCGGGACGCCGAATTCACCCCTCCACTTT. Variable domain in full (rest from reference TRBV28 and TRBJ1-6): DVKVTQSSRYLVKRTGEKVFLECVQDMDHENMFWYRQDPGLGLRLIYFSYDVKMKEKGDIPEGYSVSREKKERFSLILESASTNQTSMYLCASSTGRLTGTPNSPLHFGNGTRLTVT.

The J gene is TRBJ2-7, the V gene TRBV6-2 or TRBV6-3, with 7 positions matching TRBD1. V lost 6 bases to trimming and J lost 3 bases; unmatched junction nucleotides: 8. CDR3 length equals 14 residues. CDR1 and CDR2 (germline): MNHEY, SVGEGT. This CDR3 reads CASSRDSALYEQYF. In nucleotides, the CDR3 is TGTGCCAGCAGCCGGGACAGTGCCCTCTACGAGCAGTACTTC.